Many counts were recorded for the clone carrying this T cell receptor (beta chain). Its specificity is not known. MiXCR, applied by TCRdb to the 5' RACE reads, yields one record per CDR3 protein. The profile covers about 7,800 distinct CDR3 sequences, with 7.5% to 8.5% appearing a single time and over 4% taken by the ten largest. This sample was taken from a study of spatial heterogeneity in lung cancer. Study details: Each distinct TCR and UMI combination averaged more than ten appearances in raw reads.

Broader study findings: The study found that expanded intratumoral alpha and beta TCR counts tracked tumor mutation counts.

Indicated time point: sample taken at primary tumor resection. Samples were obtained from around 72 donors, all untreated early-stage non-small cell lung cancer patients. The germline gives CDR1 LGHNA, CDR2 YNFKEQ. CDR3 size: 13 residues. V was clipped by 7 bases and J by 5 bases, with 14 bases between them. The sequence came from a male donor with early-stage non-small cell lung cancer. V and J are TRBV4-2 and TRBJ1-2; a weak D match, TRBD1 (5 bases). Material: lung tumor tissue, obtained at surgery. The CDR3 DNA reads as TGTGCCAGCACCTCAAGCCAGGGATATGGCTACACCTTC. Protein product: CASTSSQGYGYTF.